The rows below give T cell receptor beta chains drawn from one sample of a study of blood T cells in healthy people across ages. TCRdb reprocessed the 5' RACE reads with MiXCR, giving one entry per CDR3 protein. This sample carries over 1,500,000 distinct CDR3 sequences, around 40% of them seen once, and the ten largest clones take about 21%. Sequencing input: blood. The receptors were gathered from a human donor in good health. Both conserved end residues are part of each CDR3. D genes are given only for firm matches. Expanded clones get a size class; other rows say once, few or many, or leave the size out.

>TRBV24-1|.|TRBJ2-1|TRBD1
TGTGCCACCAGCCTTGGACAGGGGGCCTACAATGAGCAGTTCTTC
CATSLGQGAYNEQFF
>TRBV20-1|few|TRBJ1-2|.
TGCAGTGCTCTGGCTTCCTATGGCTACACCTTT
CSALASYGYTF
>TRBV6-6|.|TRBJ1-1|.
TGTGCCAGCAGTTACTCGAATAGGGCTGAAGCTTTCTTT
CASSYSNRAEAFF
>TRBV6-1|.|TRBJ1-5|.
TGTGCCAGCAGTGAGTCGGGACGCAGTCAGCCCCAGCATTTT
CASSESGRSQPQHF
>TRBV29-1|few|TRBJ2-5|.
TGCACCATAAGGGTGACAGGGCGGGGGGAGACCCAGTACTTC
CTIRVTGRGETQYF
>TRBV6-6|.|TRBJ1-2|.
TGTACCAGCAGTTACGGTGTTCCGGCAGGGCGCGACTATGGCTACACCTTC
CTSSYGVPAGRDYGYTF
>TRBV3-1|few|TRBJ2-3|TRBD2
TGTGCCAGCAGCCAATTTGTGAAGATGGGACTAGCGGGATTCACAGATACGCAGTATTTT
CASSQFVKMGLAGFTDTQYF
>TRBV7-3|few|TRBJ2-1|TRBD2
TGTGCCTCGCGGGGGGGCTCTCGGGATGAGCAGTTCTTC
CASRGGSRDEQFF
>TRBV6-1|few|TRBJ1-2|TRBD1
TGTGCCAGCAGGGGGACAGGGGTTAACTATGGCTACACCTTC
CASRGTGVNYGYTF
>TRBV5-1|few|TRBJ2-7|TRBD1
TGCGCCAGCAGCTTTCGGGACAGTGACCCTCTCGAGCAGTACTTC
CASSFRDSDPLEQYF
>TRBV29-1|.|TRBJ1-2|.
TGCAGCGTTGAAGATTGGGCCATCGGGTATGGCTACACCTTC
CSVEDWAIGYGYTF